The 17 T cell receptor beta chains in this list originate from one sample, sequenced in a study of beta chain features in type 1 diabetes. Points from the study as a whole: Across all four CD4+ subsets, people with type 1 diabetes showed modestly shorter TCRB CDR3s.

Reverse transcribing all isolated RNA meant expressed TCRB transcripts were sequenced. Profiled with immunoSEQ multiplex PCR; TCRdb holds only in-frame clones, not every one. The top ten hold over 0.015% of the sample, which has hundreds of thousands of clones, about 11% seen once. Their cognate antigens are unknown. Sequenced material: naive CD4+ T cells from blood. The receptors were sampled from a man aged 25 to 45 with type 1 diabetes.

This clone occurred a few times. CDR3 nucleotides: TGTGCCAGCAGCTTAACGCGAAATCAGCCCCAGCATTTT. Protein: CASSLTRNQPQHF. The chain joins TRBV11-2 to TRBJ1-5; no reliable D call. In germline, CDR1 is SGHAT, CDR2 FQNNGV. The CDR3 runs to 13 residues. The ends were cut back, 2 bases at V and 4 bases at J, with 6 bases in the middle.

CDR3 bases: TGTGCCAGCAGCTTAGCTGTGACAGGGGTCTACGAGCAGTACTTC. Encoded protein: CASSLAVTGVYEQYF. This chain connects TRBV11-1 to TRBJ2-7; 8 nucleotides align to TRBD1. The CDR3 is 15 amino acids. V shed 0 bases and J 3 bases; nucleotides not matched to a gene: 4. Germline loops: CDR1 SGHAT, CDR2 FQDESV (reference sequence).

This chain uses TRBV7-9 with TRBJ2-7, with TRBD2 identical over 14 bases. There are 17 residues in the CDR3. Germline-derived CDR1 and CDR2 are SEHNR and FQNEAQ (reference sequence). The ends lost 5 bases at V and 3 bases at J; junction bases unmatched: 9. The CDR3 region has the DNA TGTGCCAGCAGCACCTTCGGGACTAGCGGGGGTTTCTACGAGCAGTACTTC. As protein: CASSTFGTSGGFYEQYF.

The chain carries TRBV11-3 and TRBJ2-1, with D possibly TRBD1 on 6 matching bases. The CDR3 runs 17 residues. The germline gives CDR1 SGHNT, CDR2 YENEEA. With 4 bases removed from V and 5 bases from J, the gap between germline ends came to 21 bases. The CDR3 reads CASSSGSGTGTNNEQFF. The DNA of the CDR3 is TGTGCCAGCAGCTCCGGGTCGGGAACAGGGACAAACAATGAGCAGTTCTTC.

The chain carries TRBV28 and TRBJ1-5; D possibly corresponds to TRBD1 (6 bases). The germline V and J ends were trimmed by 5 bases and 5 bases, with 10 bases remaining between them. Germline V gene lookup returns CDR1 MDHEN and CDR2 SYDVKM. This CDR3 is 13 amino acids long. CDR3 nucleotides: TGTGCCAGCAGTCTCCCAGGGGATCAGCCCCAGCATTTT. The encoded protein is CASSLPGDQPQHF.

The genes are TRBV6-5 and TRBJ2-7, with 7 nucleotides matching TRBD1. This CDR3 spans 14 amino acids. Germline CDR1 MNHEY, CDR2 SVGAGI. V trimming: 5 bases; J trimming: 4 bases; junction bases outside the gene matches: 8. CDR3 nucleotides: TGTGCCAGCAGTAGACTTGGACAGGCATACGAGCAGTACTTC. This sequence encodes CASSRLGQAYEQYF.

The gene calls are TRBV7-9 and TRBJ2-7; tentative D call: TRBD2 (6 bases). This CDR3 is built from 12 residues. Trimming left V 2 bases short and J 9 bases short, with 11 bases between. Germline CDR1 SEHNR, CDR2 FQNEAQ (reference sequence). Here the CDR3 reads CASSLMGEAQYF. The CDR3 coding sequence is TGTGCCAGCAGCTTAATGGGGGAGGCGCAGTACTTC.

The gene calls are TRBV19 and TRBJ2-3; unclear D gene. The CDR3 is 14 residues long. V shed 6 bases and J shed 0 bases, with 10 bases lying between them. CDR1 is LNHDA and CDR2 is SQIVND in the germline V gene (reference sequence). The CDR3 spells CASRRSASTDTQYF. CDR3 coding DNA: TGTGCCAGTAGGCGGTCAGCCAGCACAGATACGCAGTATTTT.

This clone was counted once. The chain is built from TRBV7-2 and TRBJ1-1, with D possibly being TRBD1 (6 bases). Germline V lookup: CDR1 SGHTA, CDR2 FQGNSA. Trimming pared 5 bases from V and 1 base from J, leaving 11 bases between. This CDR3 has 14 residues. CDR3 loop: CASSRTRGNTEAFF. The CDR3 DNA reads as TGTGCCAGCAGCCGCACCAGGGGGAACACTGAAGCTTTCTTT.

The J gene is TRBJ2-1, the V gene TRBV5-4; tentatively, D is TRBD2 (6 bases). This CDR3 spans 15 amino acids. Trimming shortened V by 0 bases and J by 7 bases, and 14 bases separated the two germline ends. The germline CDR1 and CDR2 sequences are SGHNT and YYREEE (reference sequence). The CDR3 bases are TGTGCCAGCAGCTTGGGGGGTTATGGGGGGAATGAGCAGTTCTTC. Amino acids: CASSLGGYGGNEQFF. Full variable domain (missing parts from reference TRBV5-4 and TRBJ2-1): ETGVTQSPTHLIKTRGQQVTLRCSSQSGHNTVSWYQQALGQGPQFIFQYYREEENGRGNFPPRFSGLQFPNYSSELNVNALELDDSALYLCASSLGGYGGNEQFFGPGTRLTVL.

Here the CDR3 reads CASSFDRGIGYTF. In DNA form, the CDR3 reads TGTGCCAGCAGCTTCGACAGGGGGATTGGCTACACCTTC. The chain uses TRBV7-3 and TRBJ1-2; 9 bases match TRBD1. The ends lost 3 bases at V and 7 bases at J; junction bases unmatched: 3. The CDR3 extends over 13 amino acids. Germline CDR1 and CDR2: SGHTA and FQGTGA.

This chain uses TRBV7-8 with TRBJ2-1; TRBD1 agrees at 7 bases. V trimming: 6 bases; J trimming: 2 bases; junction bases outside the gene matches: 7. Germline loops: CDR1 SGHVS, CDR2 FQNEAQ. The CDR3 loop spans 15 amino acids. The CDR3 protein is CASSRTGDAYNEQFF. CDR3 nucleotides: TGTGCCAGCAGTCGTACAGGGGATGCCTACAATGAGCAGTTCTTC.

The table lists this clone with a few counts. Other DNA sequences within the sample encode an identical CDR3. The chain links TRBV2 to TRBJ2-7; D possibly corresponds to TRBD1 (5 bases). There are 13 residues in the CDR3. The V end was cut by 2 bases, the J end by 1 base, with 6 bases between. Germline V lookup: CDR1 SNHLY, CDR2 FYNNEI. The CDR3 region is CASSEQGSYEQYF. DNA of the CDR3: TGTGCCAGCAGTGAACAGGGATCCTACGAGCAGTACTTC.

The V gene is TRBV2, the J gene TRBJ1-2; 7 nucleotides line up with TRBD1. This CDR3 comprises 14 residues. The germline V gene encodes CDR1 SNHLY and CDR2 FYNNEI. V was clipped by 4 bases and J by 0 bases; unmatched bases: 2. CDR3 region: CASSGDRPNYGYTF. In DNA, the CDR3 is TGTGCCAGCAGTGGGGACAGACCTAACTATGGCTACACCTTC.

The J gene is TRBJ1-1, the V gene TRBV4-3; D call uncertain. Looked up from germline, CDR1 is LGHNA and CDR2 is YSLEER. This CDR3 spans 13 amino acids. V dropped 4 bases and J dropped 1 base, with 7 bases sitting between them. The CDR3 nucleotides read TGCGCCAGCAGCCGCAACAGGAACACTGAAGCTTTCTTT. It specifies CASSRNRNTEAFF.

This clone turned up a few times. V gene TRBV18 combines with J gene TRBJ1-2, with D possibly being TRBD1 (6 bases). This CDR3 contains 12 residues. V was pared by 4 bases and J by 8 bases, with 11 bases between. Germline loops: CDR1 KGHSH, CDR2 LQKENI. The chain's CDR3 is CASSQYRDGYTF. The CDR3, as DNA: TGTGCCAGCTCACAATACAGGGACGGCTACACCTTC.

This clone was found once. The chain combines TRBV18 with TRBJ1-6; D gene ambiguous. This CDR3 has 15 residues. Deletions cut 3 bases from V and 2 bases from J, with 8 bases between. The germline CDR1 and CDR2 sequences are KGHSH and LQKENI. The CDR3: CASSPGGAYNSPLHF. CDR3 DNA: TGTGCCAGCTCACCGGGCGGGGCCTATAATTCACCCCTCCACTTT. The full variable domain, in which reference TRBV18 and TRBJ1-6 provide the parts outside the CDR3, is NAGVMQNPRHLVRRRGQEARLRCSPMKGHSHVYWYRQLPEEGLKFMVYLQKENIIDESGMPKERFSAEFPKEGPSILRIQQVVRGDSAAYFCASSPGGAYNSPLHFGNGTRLTVT.